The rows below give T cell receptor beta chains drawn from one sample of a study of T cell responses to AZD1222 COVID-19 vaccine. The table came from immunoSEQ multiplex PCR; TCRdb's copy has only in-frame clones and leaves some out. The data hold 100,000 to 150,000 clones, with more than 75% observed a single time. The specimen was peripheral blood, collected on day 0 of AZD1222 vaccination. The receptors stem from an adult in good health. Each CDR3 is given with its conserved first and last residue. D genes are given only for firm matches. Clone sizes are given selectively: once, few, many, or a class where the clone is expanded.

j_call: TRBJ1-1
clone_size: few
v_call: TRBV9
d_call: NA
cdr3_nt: TGTGCCAGCAGCCCCCGTGTAGCCACTGAAGCTTTCTTT
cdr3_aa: CASSPRVATEAFF

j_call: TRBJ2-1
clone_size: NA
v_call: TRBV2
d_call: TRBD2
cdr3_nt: TGTGCCAGCAGTGTGGCGGGGGGGAACAATGAGCAGTTCTTC
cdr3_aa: CASSVAGGNNEQFF

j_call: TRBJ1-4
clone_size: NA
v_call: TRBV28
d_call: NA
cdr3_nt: TGTGCCAGCAGTTCGGGGGCTGCAACTAATGAAAAACTGTTTTTT
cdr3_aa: CASSSGAATNEKLFF

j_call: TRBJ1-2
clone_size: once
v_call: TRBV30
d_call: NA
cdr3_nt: TGTGCCTGGAGTGTACAACAAGTAGGCTACACCTTC
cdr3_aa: CAWSVQQVGYTF

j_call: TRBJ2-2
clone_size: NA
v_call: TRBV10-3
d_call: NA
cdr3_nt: TGTGCCATCACTCGGACAGATGCGAACACCGGGGAGCTGTTTTTT
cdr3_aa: CAITRTDANTGELFF

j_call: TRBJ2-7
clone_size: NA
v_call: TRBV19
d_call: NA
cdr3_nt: TGTGCCAGTAGTATCGAGGGGCGCCCCTCCTACGAGCAGTACTTC
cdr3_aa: CASSIEGRPSYEQYF

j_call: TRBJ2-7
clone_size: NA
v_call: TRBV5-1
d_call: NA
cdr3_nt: TGCGCCAGCAGCGAGTCAATCTTACGCCCCTACGAGCAGTACTTC
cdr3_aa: CASSESILRPYEQYF

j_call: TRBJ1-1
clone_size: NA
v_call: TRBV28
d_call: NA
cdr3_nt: TGTGCCAGCTTCCGTGGGGGGGGCACTGAAGCTTTCTTT
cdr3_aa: CASFRGGGTEAFF

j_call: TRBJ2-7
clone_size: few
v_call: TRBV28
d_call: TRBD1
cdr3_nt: TGTGCCAGCAGTTTATCCACAGGGGAAGACGAGCAGTACTTC
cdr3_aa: CASSLSTGEDEQYF

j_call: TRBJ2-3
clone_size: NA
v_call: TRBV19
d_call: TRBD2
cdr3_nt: TGTGCCAGTACGATTATAGGCGGGAGGTTAGATACGCAGTATTTT
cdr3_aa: CASTIIGGRLDTQYF

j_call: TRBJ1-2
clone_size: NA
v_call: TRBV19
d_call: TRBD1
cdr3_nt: TGTGCCAGTAGCCCTACAGGGGTAAACTATGGCTACACCTTC
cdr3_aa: CASSPTGVNYGYTF

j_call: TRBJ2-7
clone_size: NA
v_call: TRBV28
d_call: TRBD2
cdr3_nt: TGTGCCAGCAGACCGGGACTAGCGGGAGAAAGGACCTACGAGCAGTACTTC
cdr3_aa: CASRPGLAGERTYEQYF

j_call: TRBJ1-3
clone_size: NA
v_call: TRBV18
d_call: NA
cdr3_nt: TGTGCCAGCTCACCACCCCCACAGGGAAACACCATATATTTT
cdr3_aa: CASSPPPQGNTIYF

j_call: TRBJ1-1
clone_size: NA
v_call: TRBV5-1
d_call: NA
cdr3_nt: TGCGCCAGCAGCTTTACCGGATTGAACACTGAAGCTTTCTTT
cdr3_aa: CASSFTGLNTEAFF